The 7 T cell receptor beta chains presented below share a single source sample, sequenced in a study of T cells after yellow fever vaccination. TCRdb fed the 5' RACE reads into MiXCR, producing one record per CDR3 protein. The data show approximately 510,000 distinct CDR3 sequences, around a fifth seen once. The sequenced sample was PBMCs, obtained more than 20 days after the first yellow fever vaccination. Receptors were obtained from a man aged 18 to 30 who received the YFV17D yellow fever vaccine.

This chain uses TRBV5-1 with TRBJ2-7, with 9 bases matching TRBD2. CDR3 size: 15 residues. V was clipped by 0 bases and J by 6 bases; unmatched bases: 7. The germline CDR1 and CDR2 sequences are SGHRS and YFSETQ. For the CDR3, the DNA is TGCGCCAGCAGCTTGGTAGGCGGGGGGGCGAGCGAGCAGTACTTC. Protein sequence: CASSLVGGGASEQYF. The full variable domain, its missing parts supplied by reference TRBV5-1 and TRBJ2-7, is KAGVTQTPRYLIKTRGQQVTLSCSPISGHRSVSWYQQTPGQGLQFLFEYFSETQRNKGNFPGRFSGRQFSNSRSEMNVSTLELGDSALYLCASSLVGGGASEQYFGPGTRLTVT.

The gene calls are TRBV29-1 and TRBJ1-1; D is uncertain. V lost 7 bases and J 3 bases, leaving 9 bases between the germline ends. Germline CDR1 SQVTM, CDR2 ANQGSEA. CDR3 length: 11 amino acids. CDR3 sequence (DNA): TGCAGCGCCACGGACTACACTGAAGCTTTCTTT. This translates into CSATDYTEAFF. The variable domain in full, with the rest retrieved from reference TRBV29-1 and TRBJ1-1, is SAVISQKPSRDICQRGTSLTIQCQVDSQVTMMFWYRQQPGQSLTLIATANQGSEATYESGFVIDKFPISRPNLTFSTLTVSNMSPEDSSIYLCSATDYTEAFFGQGTRLTVV.

The genes are TRBV7-6 and TRBJ2-7; 8 bases agree with TRBD1. V gave up 3 bases and J gave up 1 base; unmatched junction bases: 5. This CDR3 has 15 residues. Germline V gene lookup returns CDR1 SGHVS and CDR2 FNYEAQ. The CDR3 nucleotides read TGTGCCAGCAGCTTCAGTGGACAGGGATCCTACGAGCAGTACTTC. It yields the protein CASSFSGQGSYEQYF.

This clonotype showed up many times. The chain employs TRBV18 and TRBJ2-3; 16 bases map to TRBD2. CDR3 length equals 17 residues. Germline V gene lookup returns CDR1 KGHSH and CDR2 LQKENI. The ends lost 5 bases at V and 2 bases at J; junction bases unmatched: 4. The CDR3 sequence: CASSSGTSGGATDTQYF. The DNA of the CDR3 is TGTGCCAGCTCATCGGGGACTAGCGGGGGGGCCACAGATACGCAGTATTTT.

The chain joins TRBV4-1 to TRBJ2-1, with a weak D call TRBD2 (6 bases). CDR1 and CDR2 from the germline V gene are MGHRA and YSYEKL. This CDR3 is 16 amino acids long. V was pared by 2 bases and J by 6 bases, with 17 bases between. The CDR3 loop reads CASSQKLGGSGNEQFF. CDR3 sequence (DNA): TGCGCCAGCAGCCAAAAGCTCGGGGGTTCGGGCAATGAGCAGTTCTTC.

This chain uses TRBV5-4 with TRBJ2-7; D perhaps matches TRBD1 (5 bases). V lost 5 bases and J lost 5, with 14 bases in between. Germline CDR1 SGHNT, CDR2 YYREEE (reference sequence). This CDR3 is 13 amino acids long. CDR3 DNA sequence: TGTGCCAGCAGTAAAAACGAAGGGGACGAGCAGTACTTC. Translated: CASSKNEGDEQYF.

This clonotype was picked up a small number of times. The CDR3 sequence is CASSLDSRSNQPQHF. The CDR3 nucleotides are TGTGCCAGCAGCTTAGATTCCCGGAGCAATCAGCCCCAGCATTTT. V usage is TRBV11-2 and J usage is TRBJ1-5; unclear D gene. The CDR3 is 15 amino acids. The germline gives CDR1 SGHAT, CDR2 FQNNGV. The V end was cut by 0 bases, the J end by 1 base, with 7 bases between. The whole variable domain, remainder taken from reference TRBV11-2 and TRBJ1-5, is EAGVAQSPRYKIIEKRQSVAFWCNPISGHATLYWYQQILGQGPKLLIQFQNNGVVDDSQLPKDRFSAERLKGVDSTLKIQPAKLEDSAVYLCASSLDSRSNQPQHFGDGTRLSIL.